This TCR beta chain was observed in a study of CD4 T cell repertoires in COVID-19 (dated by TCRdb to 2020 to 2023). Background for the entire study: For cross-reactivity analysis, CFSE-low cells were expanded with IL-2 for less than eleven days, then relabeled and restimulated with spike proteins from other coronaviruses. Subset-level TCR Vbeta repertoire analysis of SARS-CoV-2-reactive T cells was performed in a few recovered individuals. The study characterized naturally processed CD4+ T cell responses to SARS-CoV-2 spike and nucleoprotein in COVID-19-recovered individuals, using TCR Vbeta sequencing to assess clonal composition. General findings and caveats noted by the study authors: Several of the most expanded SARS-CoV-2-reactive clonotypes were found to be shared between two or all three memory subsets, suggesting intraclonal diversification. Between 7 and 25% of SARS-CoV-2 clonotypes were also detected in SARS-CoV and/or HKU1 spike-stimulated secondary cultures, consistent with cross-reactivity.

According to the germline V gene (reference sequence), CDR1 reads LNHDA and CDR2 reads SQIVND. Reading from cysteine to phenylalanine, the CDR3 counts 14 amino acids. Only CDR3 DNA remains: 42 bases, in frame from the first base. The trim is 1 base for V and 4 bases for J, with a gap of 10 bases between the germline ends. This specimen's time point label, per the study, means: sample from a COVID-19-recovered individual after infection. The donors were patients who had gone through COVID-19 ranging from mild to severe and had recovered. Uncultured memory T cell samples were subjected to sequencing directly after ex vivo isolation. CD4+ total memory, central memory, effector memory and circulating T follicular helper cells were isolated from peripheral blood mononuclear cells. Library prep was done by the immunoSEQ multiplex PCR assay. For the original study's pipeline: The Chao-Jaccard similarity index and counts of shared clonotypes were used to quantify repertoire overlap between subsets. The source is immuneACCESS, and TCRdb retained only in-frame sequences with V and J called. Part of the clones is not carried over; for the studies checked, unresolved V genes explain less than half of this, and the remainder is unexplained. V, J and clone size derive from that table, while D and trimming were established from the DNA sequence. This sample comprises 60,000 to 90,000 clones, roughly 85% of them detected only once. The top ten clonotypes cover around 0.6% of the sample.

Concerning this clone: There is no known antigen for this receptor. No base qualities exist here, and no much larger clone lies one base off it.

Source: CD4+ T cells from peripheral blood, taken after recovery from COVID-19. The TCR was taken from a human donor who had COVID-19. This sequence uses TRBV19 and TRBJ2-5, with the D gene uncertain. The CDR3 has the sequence CASSIGPNGETQYF. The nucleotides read TGTGCCAGTAGTATAGGTCCCAACGGAGAGACCCAGTACTTC.